The 19 T cell receptor beta chains below all came from one sample that was sequenced in a study of blood T cell repertoires in COVID-19. The method was immunoSEQ multiplex PCR; TCRdb's version includes in-frame clones alone and lacks a portion of them. The sample includes about 330,000 clones, about 90% of them seen just once. The sequenced sample consisted of PBMCs or T cells enriched from blood (not recorded which). Receptor source: a woman aged 25 to 39 who had recovered from COVID-19.

The genes are TRBV5-8 and TRBJ1-4; D not certain. V lost 3 bases to trimming and J lost 8 bases, with 14 bases between them. The CDR3 has 14 residues. The V gene's germline CDR1 is SGHTS and CDR2 YDEGEE. The chain's CDR3 is CASSWQGLGEKLFF. CDR3 in DNA: TGTGCCAGCAGCTGGCAAGGACTGGGCGAAAAACTGTTTTTT.

Here the CDR3 reads CASTATLAGNEQFF. The CDR3 nucleotides are TGTGCCAGCACCGCGACCCTAGCGGGGAATGAGCAGTTCTTC. The gene calls are TRBV9 and TRBJ2-1; 9 bases fit TRBD2. CDR1 SGDLS and CDR2 YYNGEE come from the germline V gene. The length of the CDR3 is 14 residues. The trim removed 6 bases at V and 7 bases at J, leaving 8 bases unmatched.

This clone was seen just once. The genes are TRBV19 and TRBJ2-1; TRBD2 aligns across 13 bases. CDR1 and CDR2 from the germline V gene are LNHDA and SQIVND (reference sequence). The length of the CDR3 is 16 residues. J lost 8 bases, V lost 7 bases, and 11 bases had no gene match. CDR3 in amino acids: CASKTSGGATLDEQFF. The CDR3 DNA sequence: TGTGCCAGTAAAACTAGCGGGGGGGCAACACTGGATGAGCAGTTCTTC.

The chain recombines TRBV29-1 with TRBJ1-2; 7 bases align to TRBD1. This CDR3 has 13 residues. CDR1 and CDR2 (germline): SQVTM, ANQGSEA. V lost 6 bases, J lost 3 bases, and 7 bases stayed unmatched. CDR3 residues: CSVPEGADYGYTF. The CDR3 nucleotides are TGCAGCGTCCCCGAGGGGGCGGACTATGGCTACACCTTC.

This clone was counted a single time. The J gene is TRBJ2-1, the V gene TRBV5-1, with 10 bases that match TRBD2. The V and J ends lost 4 bases and 4 bases, in that order; junction bases with no gene match: 8. Germline values: CDR1 SGHRS, CDR2 YFSETQ. The CDR3 consists of 16 residues. Here the CDR3 DNA reads TGCGCCAGCAGCCCGATAGCGGGGGGTACGTACAATGAGCAGTTCTTC. It yields the protein CASSPIAGGTYNEQFF.

V is TRBV4-3 and J is TRBJ1-1; TRBD1 might be the D (6 bases). V shed 1 base and J shed 1 base, with 16 bases lying between them. The CDR3 length is 17 residues. In germline, CDR1 is LGHNA, CDR2 YSLEER. In DNA, the CDR3 is TGCGCCAGCAGCCAAGTTACAGGGCAGGCGGGGAACACTGAAGCTTTCTTT. The encoded protein is CASSQVTGQAGNTEAFF.

The chain employs TRBV28 and TRBJ1-6; possible D gene TRBD1, 6 bases. V shed 1 base and J shed 10 bases, with 11 bases lying between them. This CDR3 spans 14 amino acids. Germline V gives CDR1 MDHEN, CDR2 SYDVKM. DNA of the CDR3: TGTGCCAGCAGTTTATTACAACAGGGATCACCCCTCCACTTT. Its protein is CASSLLQQGSPLHF.

The chain recombines TRBV6-2 or TRBV6-3 with TRBJ1-4; D uncertain. The CDR3 runs 15 residues. V was pared by 0 bases and J by 5 bases, with 10 bases between. Germline V gene sequence: CDR1 MNHEY, CDR2 SVGEGT. The CDR3 loop is CASSYSTTGNEKLFF. CDR3 nucleotides: TGTGCCAGCAGTTACTCGACCACGGGGAATGAAAAACTGTTTTTT.

The V gene is TRBV7-9, the J gene TRBJ2-6; D is undetermined. The CDR3 extends over 12 amino acids. Germline lookup yields CDR1 SEHNR and CDR2 FQNEAQ (reference sequence). The CDR3 region has the DNA TGTGCTAGTAACTCTGGGGCCAACGTCCTGACTTTC. As protein: CASNSGANVLTF.

The chain is built from TRBV9 and TRBJ2-5; TRBD1 aligns across 9 bases. Trimming took 4 bases from V and 5 from J; bases not matched to a gene: 6. CDR3 length equals 14 residues. Germline loops: CDR1 SGDLS, CDR2 YYNGEE. CDR3 DNA sequence: TGTGCCAGCAGCCAGGACAGGGGCAGGGAGACCCAGTACTTC. Its protein product is CASSQDRGRETQYF.

The chain joins TRBV19 to TRBJ1-6; 9 bases agree with TRBD1. V lost 7 bases to trimming and J lost 6 bases; unmatched junction nucleotides: 10. Germline-derived CDR1 and CDR2 are LNHDA and SQIVND (reference sequence). There are 16 residues in the CDR3. The CDR3: CASNPDRGTLNSPLHF. The CDR3 region has the DNA TGTGCCAGTAACCCCGACAGGGGGACCCTTAATTCACCCCTCCACTTT. Variable domain in full (rest from reference TRBV19 and TRBJ1-6): DGGITQSPKYLFRKEGQNVTLSCEQNLNHDAMYWYRQDPGQGLRLIYYSQIVNDFQKGDIAEGYSVSREKKESFPLTVTSAQKNPTAFYLCASNPDRGTLNSPLHFGNGTRLTVT.

J is TRBJ2-5 and V is TRBV5-6; 9 positions agree with TRBD1. The germline gives CDR1 SGHDT, CDR2 YYEEEE. The CDR3 spans 15 residues. Trimming cost V 4 bases and J 3 bases; bases outside gene matches: 7. The CDR3 coding sequence is TGTGCCAGCAGCGACACGGGACAGGGAGAAGAGACCCAGTACTTC. Residues: CASSDTGQGEETQYF. Filled out from reference TRBV5-6 and TRBJ2-5, the complete variable domain reads DAGVTQSPTHLIKTRGQQVTLRCSPKSGHDTVSWYQQALGQGPQFIFQYYEEEERQRGNFPDRFSGHQFPNYSSELNVNALLLGDSALYLCASSDTGQGEETQYFGPGTRLLVL.

The chain employs TRBV7-2 and TRBJ1-1, with D perhaps TRBD1 (6 bases). V lost 0 bases and J 5 bases, leaving 10 bases between the germline ends. Germline-derived CDR1 and CDR2 are SGHTA and FQGNSA. The CDR3 consists of 14 residues. CDR3 region: CASSLAVRGTEAFF. The CDR3 DNA sequence: TGTGCCAGCAGCTTAGCAGTCAGGGGTACTGAAGCTTTCTTT.

This chain links TRBV11-2 with TRBJ1-2, with D uncertain. The length of the CDR3 is 15 residues. CDR1 SGHAT and CDR2 FQNNGV come from the germline V gene. V lost 0 bases and J lost 3, with 11 bases in between. CDR3 DNA sequence: TGTGCCAGCAGCTTAGACCCAAGCCGGGACTATGGCTACACCTTC. It yields the protein CASSLDPSRDYGYTF. The whole variable domain, remainder taken from reference TRBV11-2 and TRBJ1-2, is EAGVAQSPRYKIIEKRQSVAFWCNPISGHATLYWYQQILGQGPKLLIQFQNNGVVDDSQLPKDRFSAERLKGVDSTLKIQPAKLEDSAVYLCASSLDPSRDYGYTFGSGTRLTVV.

The V and J genes are TRBV4-1 and TRBJ1-3; D gene uncertain. CDR1 is MGHRA and CDR2 is YSYEKL in the germline V gene. The V end was cut by 1 base, the J end by 0 bases, with 10 bases between. This CDR3 region has 16 residues. The CDR3 DNA sequence: TGCGCCAGCAGCCAAGGCCCGGAGCTCTCTGGAAACACCATATATTTT. Translation: CASSQGPELSGNTIYF.

V and J are TRBV18 and TRBJ1-3; D not certain. V was cut by 2 bases and J by 0 bases, with 11 bases left in between. Germline values: CDR1 KGHSH, CDR2 LQKENI. The CDR3 sequence is 16 residues long. CDR3 in DNA: TGTGCCAGCTCACCAATGGAGGCGACCTCTGGAAACACCATATATTTT. As protein: CASSPMEATSGNTIYF. The complete variable domain, with remaining parts taken from reference TRBV18 and TRBJ1-3, reads NAGVMQNPRHLVRRRGQEARLRCSPMKGHSHVYWYRQLPEEGLKFMVYLQKENIIDESGMPKERFSAEFPKEGPSILRIQQVVRGDSAAYFCASSPMEATSGNTIYFGEGSWLTVV.

The chain uses TRBV6-5 and TRBJ1-3; D call uncertain. CDR1 is MNHEY, CDR2 SVGAGI, per germline. CDR3 length: 14 residues. With 7 bases removed from V and 1 base from J, the gap between germline ends came to 11 bases. CDR3 DNA sequence: TGTGCCAGCACCACCAAGAGTTCTGGAAACACCATATATTTT. Translated, it gives CASTTKSSGNTIYF.

CDR3 DNA sequence: TGTGCCAGCAGCCCCCCAGGGTCTTTCCAGCCCCAGCATTTT. Amino acid sequence: CASSPPGSFQPQHF. This chain uses TRBV5-8 with TRBJ1-5; a weak D match, TRBD1 (5 bases). V was cut by 4 bases and J by 7 bases, with 15 bases left in between. Per germline, CDR1 SGHTS and CDR2 YDEGEE. This CDR3 region has 14 residues.

The V call is TRBV28, the J call TRBJ1-1, with D tentatively TRBD1 (6 bases). V lost 7 bases and J lost 2, with 17 bases in between. Germline CDR1 MDHEN, CDR2 SYDVKM. The CDR3 is 15 residues long. CDR3 sequence: CASINQPQGNTEAFF. The CDR3 DNA reads as TGTGCCAGCATCAACCAGCCACAGGGAAACACTGAAGCTTTCTTT.